A selection of T cell receptor beta chains follows, all from one sample in a study of regulatory T cells in long-lasting Graves disease. MiXCR, applied by TCRdb to the multiplex PCR reads, yields one record per CDR3 protein. The sample carries 400,000 to 650,000 distinct CDR3 sequences, 16% recorded once. These records were also assigned to another study, of T cells in Graves' hyperthyroidism and ophthalmopathy.

The sequenced sample was peripheral blood mononuclear cells (PBMCs), obtained at new diagnosis, from a patient treated with antithyroid drugs. The receptors shown here come from a woman aged 35-65 years with Graves disease. Each CDR3 is given with its conserved first and last residue. A D gene is named only where the DNA matches it firmly. Size is omitted from some rows. Given values are once, few, many or a class for expanded clones.

clone_size | j_call | d_call | v_call | cdr3_aa | cdr3_nt
many | TRBJ1-3 | . | TRBV2 | CASSDRFSGNTIYF | TGTGCCAGCAGTGATCGGTTCTCTGGAAACACCATATATTTT
few | TRBJ1-2 | . | TRBV11-2 | CASSFQPQPFGYTF | TGTGCCAGCAGCTTCCAGCCACAGCCATTTGGCTACACCTTC
many | TRBJ2-3 | . | TRBV2 | CASATGTKPGDTQYF | TGTGCCAGCGCCACCGGGACCAAGCCCGGAGATACGCAGTATTTT
many | TRBJ2-1 | . | TRBV12-3/TRBV12-4 | CASSEAFSYNEQFF | TGTGCCAGCAGTGAGGCCTTCTCCTACAATGAGCAGTTCTTC
many | TRBJ2-1 | . | TRBV28 | CASSQGHPQYNEQFF | TGTGCCAGCAGCCAGGGACACCCGCAGTACAATGAGCAGTTCTTC
many | TRBJ1-1 | TRBD1 | TRBV11-2 | CASSLEGQVNTEAFF | TGTGCCAGCAGCTTAGAAGGACAGGTTAACACTGAAGCTTTCTTT
. | TRBJ1-1 | TRBD1 | TRBV5-1 | CASSPRTGSGGEALF | TGCGCCAGCAGCCCTCGGACAGGGTCGGGCGGGGAAGCTCTCTTT
many | TRBJ2-1 | . | TRBV6-1 | CASSAHGVSSYNEQFF | TGTGCCAGCAGTGCCCACGGAGTTAGCTCCTACAATGAGCAGTTCTTC
many | TRBJ2-1 | TRBD1 | TRBV28 | CASSSWTGQYNEQFF | TGTGCCAGCAGTTCCTGGACAGGGCAATACAATGAGCAGTTCTTC
few | TRBJ2-3 | TRBD2 | TRBV24-1 | CATSNSGGAPGGHFWTDTQYF | TGTGCCACCAGCAATAGCGGGGGGGCCCCCGGGGGCCACTTTTGGACAGATACGCAGTATTTT